This TCR beta chain was obtained from a study of regulatory T cells in long-lasting Graves disease. Study-level information: To qualify as persistent, Graves' disease required over 5 years of antithyroid drugs with positive TSH receptor antibodies.

In regard to this clonotype: The antigen is unknown.

Study-wide results and caveats: Whereas new patients shared about a thousand public clonotypes, persistent patients shared more, at approximately 2,700. Segments TRBV28, TRBJ1-2 and TRBJ2-5 showed preferential usage in persistent disease.

With 7 bases removed from V and 0 bases from J, the gap between germline ends came to 20 bases. The CDR3 covers 17 residues. Germline V CDR1 and CDR2: MDHEN, SYDVKM. Regarding time point: persistent/refractory GD, antithyroid drugs over 5 years with positive TRAb. PBMCs were the source of the RNA used for TCR sequencing. An endocrinology department in Xi'an, China, recruited the patients. Library construction for TCR beta used iRepertoire HTBI primers and Arm-PCR of CDR3 regions. Each CDR3 protein is one row after TCRdb ran MiXCR on the multiplex PCR reads. The sample includes 420,000 or so distinct CDR3 sequences, 23% of them seen just once.

V is TRBV28 and J is TRBJ2-3; D perhaps matches TRBD2 (5 bases). The TCR was taken from a female donor with Graves disease. The sample here was peripheral blood mononuclear cells (PBMCs), taken when the disease was refractory, from a patient treated with antithyroid drugs. CDR3 in DNA: TGTGCCAGCATTAACTCCGACGGGGAGTCCAGCACAGATACGCAGTATTTT. Its protein is CASINSDGESSTDTQYF.